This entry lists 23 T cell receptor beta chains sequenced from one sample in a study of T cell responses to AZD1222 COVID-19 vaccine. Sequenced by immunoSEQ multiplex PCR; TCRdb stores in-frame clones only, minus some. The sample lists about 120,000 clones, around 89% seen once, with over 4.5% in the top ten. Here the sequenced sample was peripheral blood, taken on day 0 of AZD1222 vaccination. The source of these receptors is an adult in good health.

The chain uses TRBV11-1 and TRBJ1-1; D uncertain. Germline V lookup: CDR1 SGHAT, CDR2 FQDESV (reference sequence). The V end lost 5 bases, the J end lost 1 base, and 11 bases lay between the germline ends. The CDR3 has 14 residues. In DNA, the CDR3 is TGTGCCAGCAGCAAAACGGACGGGAACACTGAAGCTTTCTTT. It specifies CASSKTDGNTEAFF.

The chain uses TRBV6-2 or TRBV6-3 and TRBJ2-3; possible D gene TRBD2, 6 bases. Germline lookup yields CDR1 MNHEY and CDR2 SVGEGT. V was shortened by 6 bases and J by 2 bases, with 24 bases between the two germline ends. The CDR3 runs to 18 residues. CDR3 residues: CASSTTGLAPIPTDTQYF. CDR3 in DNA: TGTGCCAGCAGCACGACGGGGCTAGCGCCCATCCCCACAGATACGCAGTATTTT.

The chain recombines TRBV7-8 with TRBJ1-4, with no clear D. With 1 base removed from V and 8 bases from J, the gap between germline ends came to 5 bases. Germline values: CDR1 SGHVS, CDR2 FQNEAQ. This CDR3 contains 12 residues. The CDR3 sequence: CASSLGEEKLFF. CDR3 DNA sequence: TGTGCCAGCAGCTTAGGCGAGGAAAAACTGTTTTTT.

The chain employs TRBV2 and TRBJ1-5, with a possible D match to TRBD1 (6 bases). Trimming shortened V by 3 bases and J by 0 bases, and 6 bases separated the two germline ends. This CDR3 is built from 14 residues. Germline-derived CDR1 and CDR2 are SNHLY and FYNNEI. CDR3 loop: CASSEGASNQPQHF. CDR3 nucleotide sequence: TGTGCCAGCAGTGAGGGGGCTAGCAATCAGCCCCAGCATTTT.

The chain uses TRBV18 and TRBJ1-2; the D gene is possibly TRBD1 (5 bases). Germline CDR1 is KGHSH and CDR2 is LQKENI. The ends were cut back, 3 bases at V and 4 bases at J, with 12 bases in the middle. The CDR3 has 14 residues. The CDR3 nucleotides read TGTGCCAGCTCACCCCCGGGGCAGACCTATGGCTACACCTTC. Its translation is CASSPPGQTYGYTF.

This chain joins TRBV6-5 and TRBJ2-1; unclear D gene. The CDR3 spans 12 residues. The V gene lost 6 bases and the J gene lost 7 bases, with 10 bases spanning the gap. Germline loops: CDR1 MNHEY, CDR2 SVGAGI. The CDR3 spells CASSAVRNEQFF. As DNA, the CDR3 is TGTGCCAGCAGCGCGGTACGGAATGAGCAGTTCTTC.

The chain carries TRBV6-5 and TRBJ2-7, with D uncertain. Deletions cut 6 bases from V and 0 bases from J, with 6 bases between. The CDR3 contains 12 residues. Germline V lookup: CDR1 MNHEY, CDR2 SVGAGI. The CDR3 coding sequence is TGTGCCAGCAGCCCCAACTCCTACGAGCAGTACTTC. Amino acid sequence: CASSPNSYEQYF.

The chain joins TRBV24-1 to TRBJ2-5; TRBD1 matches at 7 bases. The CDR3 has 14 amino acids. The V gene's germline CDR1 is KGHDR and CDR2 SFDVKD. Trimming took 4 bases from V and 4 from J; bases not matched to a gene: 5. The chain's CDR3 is CATSDPGGPETQYF. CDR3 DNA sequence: TGTGCCACCAGTGACCCAGGGGGTCCAGAGACCCAGTACTTC.

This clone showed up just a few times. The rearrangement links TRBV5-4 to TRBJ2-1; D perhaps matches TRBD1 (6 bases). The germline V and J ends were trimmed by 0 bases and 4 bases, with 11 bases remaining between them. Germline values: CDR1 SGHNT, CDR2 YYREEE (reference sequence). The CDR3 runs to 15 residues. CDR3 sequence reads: CASSLDQGNYNEQFF. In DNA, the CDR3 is TGTGCCAGCAGCTTGGATCAGGGGAATTACAATGAGCAGTTCTTC.

The CDR3 DNA sequence: TGTGCCAGTAGTATACGGGTCAGGTACAACGGCTACACCTTC. Translation: CASSIRVRYNGYTF. V gene TRBV19 combines with J gene TRBJ1-2; D not certain. Germline loops: CDR1 LNHDA, CDR2 SQIVND (reference sequence). V shed 2 bases and J shed 8 bases, with 15 bases lying between them. The length of the CDR3 is 14 residues.

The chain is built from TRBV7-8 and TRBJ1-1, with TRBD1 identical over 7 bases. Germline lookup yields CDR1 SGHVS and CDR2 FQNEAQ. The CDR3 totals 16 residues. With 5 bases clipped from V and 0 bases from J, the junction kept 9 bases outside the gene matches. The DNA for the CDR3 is TGTGCCAGCAGCATTCAAATACAGGGGATGAACACTGAAGCTTTCTTT. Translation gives CASSIQIQGMNTEAFF.

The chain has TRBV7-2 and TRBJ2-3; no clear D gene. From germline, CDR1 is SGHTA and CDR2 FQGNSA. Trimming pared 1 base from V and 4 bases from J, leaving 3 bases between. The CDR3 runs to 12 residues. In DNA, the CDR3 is TGTGCCAGCAGCTTAGTTGCAGATACGCAGTATTTT. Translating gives CASSLVADTQYF.

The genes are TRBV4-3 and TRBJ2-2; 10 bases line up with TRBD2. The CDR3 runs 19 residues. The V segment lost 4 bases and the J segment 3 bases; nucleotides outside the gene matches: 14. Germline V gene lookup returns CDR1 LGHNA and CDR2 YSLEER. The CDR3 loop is CASSLISGGLNGYTGELFF. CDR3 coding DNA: TGCGCCAGCAGCCTTATTAGCGGGGGGCTCAACGGGTACACCGGGGAGCTGTTTTTT.

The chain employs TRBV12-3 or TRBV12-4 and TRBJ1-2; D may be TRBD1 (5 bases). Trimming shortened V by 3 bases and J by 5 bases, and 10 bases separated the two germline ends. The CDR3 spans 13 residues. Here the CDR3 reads CASSFSKGYGYTF. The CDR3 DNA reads TGTGCCAGCAGTTTCTCTAAGGGGTATGGCTACACCTTC.

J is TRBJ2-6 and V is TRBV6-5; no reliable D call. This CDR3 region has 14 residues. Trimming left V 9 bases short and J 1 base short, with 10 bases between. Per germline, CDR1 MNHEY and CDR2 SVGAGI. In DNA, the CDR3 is TGTGCCAGTATCAGTCGGTCTGGGGCCAACGTCCTGACTTTC. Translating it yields CASISRSGANVLTF.

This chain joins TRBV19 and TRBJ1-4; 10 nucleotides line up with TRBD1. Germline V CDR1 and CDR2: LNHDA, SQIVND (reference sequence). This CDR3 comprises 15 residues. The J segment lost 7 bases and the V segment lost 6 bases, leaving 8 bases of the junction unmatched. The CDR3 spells CASRDRGRGGEKLFF. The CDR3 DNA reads TGTGCCAGTAGAGACAGGGGGCGAGGTGGTGAAAAACTGTTTTTT.

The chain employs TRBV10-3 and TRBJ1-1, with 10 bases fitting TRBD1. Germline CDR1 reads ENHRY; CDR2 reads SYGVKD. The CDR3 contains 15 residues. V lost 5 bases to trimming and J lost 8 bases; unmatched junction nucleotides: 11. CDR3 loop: CAISPLNGQGGEAFF. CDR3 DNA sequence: TGTGCCATCAGTCCCCTTAACGGACAGGGGGGGGAAGCTTTCTTT.

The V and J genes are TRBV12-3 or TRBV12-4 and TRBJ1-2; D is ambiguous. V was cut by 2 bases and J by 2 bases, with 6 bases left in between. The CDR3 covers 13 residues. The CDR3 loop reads CASSLQQNYGYTF. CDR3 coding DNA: TGTGCCAGCAGTTTACAGCAAAACTATGGCTACACCTTC.

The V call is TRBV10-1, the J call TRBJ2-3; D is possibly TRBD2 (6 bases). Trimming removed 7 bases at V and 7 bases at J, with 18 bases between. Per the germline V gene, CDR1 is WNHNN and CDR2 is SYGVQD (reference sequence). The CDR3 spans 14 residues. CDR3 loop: CASTPSGAGNTQYF. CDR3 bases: TGCGCCAGCACCCCGTCAGGAGCGGGCAATACGCAGTATTTT.

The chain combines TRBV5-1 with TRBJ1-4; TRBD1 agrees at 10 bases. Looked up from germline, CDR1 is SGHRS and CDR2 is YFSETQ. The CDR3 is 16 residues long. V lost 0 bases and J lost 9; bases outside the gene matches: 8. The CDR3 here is CASSLDLGTGDQKLFF. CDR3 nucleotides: TGCGCCAGCAGCTTGGATTTGGGGACAGGGGATCAAAAACTGTTTTTT. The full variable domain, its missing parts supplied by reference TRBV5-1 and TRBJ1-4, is KAGVTQTPRYLIKTRGQQVTLSCSPISGHRSVSWYQQTPGQGLQFLFEYFSETQRNKGNFPGRFSGRQFSNSRSEMNVSTLELGDSALYLCASSLDLGTGDQKLFFGSGTQLSVL.

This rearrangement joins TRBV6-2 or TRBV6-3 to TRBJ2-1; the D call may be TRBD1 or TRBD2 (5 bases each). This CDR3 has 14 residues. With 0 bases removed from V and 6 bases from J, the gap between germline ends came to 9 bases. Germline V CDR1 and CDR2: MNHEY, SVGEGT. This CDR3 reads CASSYSSGSNEQFF. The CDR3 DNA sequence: TGTGCCAGCAGTTACTCCTCAGGGAGCAATGAGCAGTTCTTC.

Written as DNA, the CDR3 is TGTGCCAGCACCAACTCCGCGGGCCAAGCTTTCTTT. This gives the protein CASTNSAGQAFF. The rearrangement links TRBV12-3 or TRBV12-4 to TRBJ1-1; D gene ambiguous. The CDR3 runs 12 residues. V was trimmed by 7 bases and J by 9 bases, leaving 15 bases between them.

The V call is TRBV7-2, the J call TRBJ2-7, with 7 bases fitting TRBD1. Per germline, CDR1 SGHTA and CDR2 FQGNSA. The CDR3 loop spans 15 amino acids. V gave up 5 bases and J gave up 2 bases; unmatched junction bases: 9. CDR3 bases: TGTGCCAGCAGCCCGGGACAGTGGAATACCTACGAGCAGTACTTC. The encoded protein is CASSPGQWNTYEQYF.